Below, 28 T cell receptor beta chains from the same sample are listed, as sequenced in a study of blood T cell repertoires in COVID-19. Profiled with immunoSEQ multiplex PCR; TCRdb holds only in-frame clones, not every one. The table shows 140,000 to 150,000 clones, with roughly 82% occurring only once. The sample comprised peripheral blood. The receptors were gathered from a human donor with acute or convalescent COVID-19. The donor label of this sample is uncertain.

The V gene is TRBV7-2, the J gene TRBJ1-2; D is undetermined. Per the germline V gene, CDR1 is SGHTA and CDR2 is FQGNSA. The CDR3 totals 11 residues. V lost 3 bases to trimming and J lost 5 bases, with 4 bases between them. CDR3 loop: CASSFLYGYTF. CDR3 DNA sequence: TGTGCCAGCAGCTTCCTATATGGCTACACCTTC.

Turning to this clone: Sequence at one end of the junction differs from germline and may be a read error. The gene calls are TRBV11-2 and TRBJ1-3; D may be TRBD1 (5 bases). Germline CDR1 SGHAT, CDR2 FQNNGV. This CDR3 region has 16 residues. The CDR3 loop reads CASSKTGGPPGNTIYF. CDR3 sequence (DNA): TGTGCCAGCAGCAAAACGGGGGGTCCTCCTGGGAACACCATATATTTT.

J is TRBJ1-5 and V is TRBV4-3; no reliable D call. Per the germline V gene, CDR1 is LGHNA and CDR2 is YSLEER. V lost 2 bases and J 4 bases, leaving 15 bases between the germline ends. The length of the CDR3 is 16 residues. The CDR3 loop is CASSQNLDKINQPQHF. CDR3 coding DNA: TGCGCCAGCAGCCAAAACCTCGACAAAATAAATCAGCCCCAGCATTTT.

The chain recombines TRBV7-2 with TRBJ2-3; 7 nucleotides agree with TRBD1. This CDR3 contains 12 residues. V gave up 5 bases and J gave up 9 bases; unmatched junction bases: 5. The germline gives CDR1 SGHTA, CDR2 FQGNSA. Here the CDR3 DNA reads TGTGCCAGCAGCCCCGGACAGGCGACGCAGTATTTT. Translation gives CASSPGQATQYF.

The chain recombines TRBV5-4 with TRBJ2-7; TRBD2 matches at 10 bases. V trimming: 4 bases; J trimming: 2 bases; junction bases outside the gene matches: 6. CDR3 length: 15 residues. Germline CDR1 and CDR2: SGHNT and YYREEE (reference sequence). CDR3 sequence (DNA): TGTGCCAGCAGCCTGAAGCGGGGGGGCACCTACGAGCAGTACTTC. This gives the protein CASSLKRGGTYEQYF.

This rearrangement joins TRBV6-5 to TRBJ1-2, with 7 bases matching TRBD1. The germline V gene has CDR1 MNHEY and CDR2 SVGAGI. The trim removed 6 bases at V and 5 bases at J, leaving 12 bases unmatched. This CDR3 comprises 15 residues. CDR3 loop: CASRIAGTAVYGYTF. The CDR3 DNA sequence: TGTGCCAGCAGGATTGCCGGGACAGCTGTTTATGGCTACACCTTC.

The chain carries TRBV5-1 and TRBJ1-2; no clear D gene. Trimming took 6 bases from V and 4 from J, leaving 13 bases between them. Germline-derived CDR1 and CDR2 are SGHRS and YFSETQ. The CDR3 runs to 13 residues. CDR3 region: CASTRDRGYGYTF. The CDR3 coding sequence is TGCGCCAGCACCCGAGACCGGGGCTATGGCTACACCTTC.

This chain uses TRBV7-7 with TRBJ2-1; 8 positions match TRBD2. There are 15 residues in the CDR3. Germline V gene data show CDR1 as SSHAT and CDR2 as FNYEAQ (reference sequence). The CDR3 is CASGKTGGLYNEQFF. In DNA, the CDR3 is TGTGCTAGCGGTAAAACGGGGGGGCTTTACAATGAGCAGTTCTTC.

This CDR3 reads CASSLGAGYTF. The CDR3 DNA sequence: TGCGCCAGCAGCTTGGGGGCTGGCTACACCTTC. V usage is TRBV5-1 and J usage is TRBJ1-2; the D is unclear. Germline V gene data show CDR1 as SGHRS and CDR2 as YFSETQ. V was shortened by 0 bases and J by 7 bases, with 4 bases between the two germline ends. The CDR3 is 11 amino acids.

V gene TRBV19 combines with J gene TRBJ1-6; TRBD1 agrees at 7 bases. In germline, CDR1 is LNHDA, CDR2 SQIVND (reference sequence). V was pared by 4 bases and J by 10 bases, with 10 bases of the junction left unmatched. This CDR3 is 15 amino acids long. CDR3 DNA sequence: TGTGCCAGTAGTAGCCGACAGGGACGCCAATCACCCCTCCACTTT. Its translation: CASSSRQGRQSPLHF.

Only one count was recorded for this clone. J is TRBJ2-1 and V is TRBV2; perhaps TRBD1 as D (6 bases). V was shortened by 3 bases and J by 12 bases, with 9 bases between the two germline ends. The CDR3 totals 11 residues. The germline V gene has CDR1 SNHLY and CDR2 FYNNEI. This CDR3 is CASSDRGGQFF. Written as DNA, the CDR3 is TGTGCCAGCAGTGACAGAGGGGGGCAGTTCTTC.

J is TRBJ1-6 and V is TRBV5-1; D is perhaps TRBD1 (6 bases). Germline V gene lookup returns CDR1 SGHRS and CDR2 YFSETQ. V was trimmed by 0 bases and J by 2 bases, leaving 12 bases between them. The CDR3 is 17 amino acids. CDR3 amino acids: CASSLDSQGTYNSPLHF. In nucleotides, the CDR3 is TGCGCCAGCAGCTTGGATTCACAGGGAACCTATAATTCACCCCTCCACTTT.

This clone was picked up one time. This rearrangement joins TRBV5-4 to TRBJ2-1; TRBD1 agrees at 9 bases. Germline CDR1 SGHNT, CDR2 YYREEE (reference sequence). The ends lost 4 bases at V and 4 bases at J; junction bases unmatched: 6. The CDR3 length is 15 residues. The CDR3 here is CASSRDRAVYNEQFF. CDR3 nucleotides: TGTGCCAGCAGCCGGGACAGGGCCGTTTACAATGAGCAGTTCTTC.

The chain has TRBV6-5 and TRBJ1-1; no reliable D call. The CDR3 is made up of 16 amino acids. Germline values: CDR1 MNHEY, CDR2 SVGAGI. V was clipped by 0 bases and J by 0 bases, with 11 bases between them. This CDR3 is CASSYSTGGMNTEAFF. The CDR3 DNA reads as TGTGCCAGCAGTTACTCGACGGGAGGAATGAACACTGAAGCTTTCTTT.

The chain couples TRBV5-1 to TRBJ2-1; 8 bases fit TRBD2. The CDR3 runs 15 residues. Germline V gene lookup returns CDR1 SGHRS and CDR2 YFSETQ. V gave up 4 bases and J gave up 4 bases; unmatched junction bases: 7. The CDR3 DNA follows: TGCGCCAGCAGCCCGGCGGCGGGGGGTTACAATGAGCAGTTCTTC. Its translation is CASSPAAGGYNEQFF. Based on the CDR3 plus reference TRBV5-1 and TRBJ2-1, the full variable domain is KAGVTQTPRYLIKTRGQQVTLSCSPISGHRSVSWYQQTPGQGLQFLFEYFSETQRNKGNFPGRFSGRQFSNSRSEMNVSTLELGDSALYLCASSPAAGGYNEQFFGPGTRLTVL.

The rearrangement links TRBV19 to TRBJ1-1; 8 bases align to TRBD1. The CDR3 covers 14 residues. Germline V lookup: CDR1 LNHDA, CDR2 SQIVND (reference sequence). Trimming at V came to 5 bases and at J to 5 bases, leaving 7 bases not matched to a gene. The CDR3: CASSLGQGWTEAFF. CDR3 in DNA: TGTGCCAGTAGTCTCGGACAGGGCTGGACTGAAGCTTTCTTT.

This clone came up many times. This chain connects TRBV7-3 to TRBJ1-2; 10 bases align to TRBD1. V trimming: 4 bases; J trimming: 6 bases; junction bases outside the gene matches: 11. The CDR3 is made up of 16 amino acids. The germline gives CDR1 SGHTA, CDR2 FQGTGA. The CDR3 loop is CASSSTSGQGKDGYTF. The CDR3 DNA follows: TGTGCCAGCAGCTCGACCTCGGGACAGGGGAAGGATGGCTACACCTTC. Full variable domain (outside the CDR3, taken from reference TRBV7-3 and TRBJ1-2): GAGVSQTPSNKVTEKGKYVELRCDPISGHTALYWYRQSLGQGPEFLIYFQGTGAADDSGLPNDRFFAVRPEGSVSTLKIQRTERGDSAVYLCASSSTSGQGKDGYTFGSGTRLTVV.

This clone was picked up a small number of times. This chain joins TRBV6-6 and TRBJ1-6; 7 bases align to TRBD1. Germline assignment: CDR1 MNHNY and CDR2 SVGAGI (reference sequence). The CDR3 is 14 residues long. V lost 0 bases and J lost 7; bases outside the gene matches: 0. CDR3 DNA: TGTGCCAGCAGTTACTCGACAGGGAATTCACCCCTCCACTTT. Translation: CASSYSTGNSPLHF.

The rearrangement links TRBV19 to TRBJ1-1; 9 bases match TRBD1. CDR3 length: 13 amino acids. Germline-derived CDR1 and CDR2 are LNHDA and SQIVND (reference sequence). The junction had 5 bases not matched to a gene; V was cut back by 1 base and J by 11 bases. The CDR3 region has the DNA TGTGCCAGTAGTATAGGACAGGGGGGCCGGGCTTTCTTT. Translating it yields CASSIGQGGRAFF.

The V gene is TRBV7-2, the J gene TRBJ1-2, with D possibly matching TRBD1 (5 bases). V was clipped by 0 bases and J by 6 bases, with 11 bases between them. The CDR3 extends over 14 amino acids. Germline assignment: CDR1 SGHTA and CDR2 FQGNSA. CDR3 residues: CASSLAQASNGYTF. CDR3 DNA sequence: TGTGCCAGCAGCTTAGCACAGGCCTCTAATGGCTACACCTTC.

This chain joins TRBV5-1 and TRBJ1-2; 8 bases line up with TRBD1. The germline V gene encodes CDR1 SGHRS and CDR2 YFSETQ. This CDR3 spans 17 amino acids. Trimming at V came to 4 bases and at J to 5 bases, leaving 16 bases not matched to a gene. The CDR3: CASSPGGSQTGGYGYTF. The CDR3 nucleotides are TGCGCCAGCAGCCCAGGGGGCAGTCAGACCGGAGGGTATGGCTACACCTTC.

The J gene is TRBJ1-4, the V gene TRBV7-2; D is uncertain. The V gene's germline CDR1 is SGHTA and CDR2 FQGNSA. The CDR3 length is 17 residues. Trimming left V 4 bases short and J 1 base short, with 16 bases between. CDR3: CASSYTRAMITNEKLFF. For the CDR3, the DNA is TGTGCCAGCAGCTATACGAGGGCAATGATAACTAATGAAAAACTGTTTTTT.

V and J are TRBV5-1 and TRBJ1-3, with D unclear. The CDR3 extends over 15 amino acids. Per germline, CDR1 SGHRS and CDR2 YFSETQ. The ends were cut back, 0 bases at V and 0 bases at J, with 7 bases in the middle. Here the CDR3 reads CASSLGGSSGNTIYF. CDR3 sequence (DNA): TGCGCCAGCAGCTTGGGCGGGAGCTCTGGAAACACCATATATTTT.

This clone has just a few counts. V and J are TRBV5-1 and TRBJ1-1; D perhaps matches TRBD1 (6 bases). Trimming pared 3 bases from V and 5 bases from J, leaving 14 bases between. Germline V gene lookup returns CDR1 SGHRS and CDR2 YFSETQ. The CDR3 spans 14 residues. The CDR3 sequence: CASSSPDRTTEAFF. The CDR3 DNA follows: TGCGCCAGCAGCTCCCCAGACAGGACAACTGAAGCTTTCTTT.

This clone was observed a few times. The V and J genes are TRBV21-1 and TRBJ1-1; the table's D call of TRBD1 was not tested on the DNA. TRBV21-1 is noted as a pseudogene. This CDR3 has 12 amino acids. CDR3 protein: CASSFRQPKAFF. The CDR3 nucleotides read TGTGCCAGCAGCTTCCGACAGCCGAAAGCTTTCTTT.

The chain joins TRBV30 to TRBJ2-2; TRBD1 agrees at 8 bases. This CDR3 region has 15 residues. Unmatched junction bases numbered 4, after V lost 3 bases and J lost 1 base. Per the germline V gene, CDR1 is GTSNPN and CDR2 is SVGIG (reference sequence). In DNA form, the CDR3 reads TGTGCCTGGAGGGGCGGGACAGGGAACACCGGGGAGCTGTTTTTT. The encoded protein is CAWRGGTGNTGELFF.

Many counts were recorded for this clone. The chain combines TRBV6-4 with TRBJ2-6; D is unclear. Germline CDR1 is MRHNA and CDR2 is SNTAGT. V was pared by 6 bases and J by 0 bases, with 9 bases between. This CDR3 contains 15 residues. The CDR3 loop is CASRVQSSGANVLTF. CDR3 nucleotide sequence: TGTGCCAGCAGAGTACAGAGCTCTGGGGCCAACGTCCTGACTTTC.

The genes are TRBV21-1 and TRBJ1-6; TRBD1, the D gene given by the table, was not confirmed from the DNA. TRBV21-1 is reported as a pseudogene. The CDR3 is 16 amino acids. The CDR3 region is CASRRTGRNYNSPLHF. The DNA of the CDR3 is TGTGCCAGCCGACGAACAGGACGGAACTATAATTCACCCCTCCACTTT.